These T cell receptor beta chains were read from a single sample in a study of T cell responses to AZD1222 COVID-19 vaccine. Data came from immunoSEQ multiplex PCR; TCRdb stores just in-frame clones and leaves some out. This table holds around 130,000 clones, roughly nine tenths found once. The sequencing here drew on peripheral blood, taken 28 days after the second AZD1222 dose. These receptors came from an adult who received the AZD1222 COVID-19 vaccine. CDR3s include the opening cysteine and the closing phenylalanine or tryptophan. Fields, in order: CDR3 length, D gene, V gene, J gene, clone size, CDR3 protein, CDR3 DNA. D genes are given only for firm matches. Clone sizes are given selectively: once, few, many, or a class where the clone is expanded.

cdr3_length: 15
d_call: .
v_call: TRBV7-9
j_call: TRBJ1-1
clone_size: few
cdr3_aa: CASSPGLLVNTEAFF
cdr3_nt: TGTGCCAGCAGCCCCGGCCTGCTGGTGAACACTGAAGCTTTCTTT

cdr3_length: 16
d_call: TRBD1
v_call: TRBV18
j_call: TRBJ1-1
clone_size: once
cdr3_aa: CASSPTTGLMNTEAFF
cdr3_nt: TGTGCCAGCTCACCAACGACAGGGCTAATGAACACTGAAGCTTTCTTT

cdr3_length: 14
d_call: .
v_call: TRBV19
j_call: TRBJ1-2
clone_size: .
cdr3_aa: CASSPPQGLYGYTF
cdr3_nt: TGTGCCAGTAGTCCACCTCAGGGGCTCTATGGCTACACCTTC

cdr3_length: 15
d_call: TRBD1
v_call: TRBV4-1
j_call: TRBJ1-1
clone_size: .
cdr3_aa: CASSRWTGPNTEAFF
cdr3_nt: TGCGCCAGCAGCCGATGGACAGGGCCTAACACTGAAGCTTTCTTT

cdr3_length: 14
d_call: .
v_call: TRBV6-5
j_call: TRBJ1-5
clone_size: few
cdr3_aa: CASRRTGRNQPQHF
cdr3_nt: TGTGCCAGCAGGAGGACTGGGAGAAATCAGCCCCAGCATTTT

cdr3_length: 14
d_call: .
v_call: TRBV19
j_call: TRBJ1-6
clone_size: .
cdr3_aa: CASKVDSSNSPLHF
cdr3_nt: TGTGCCAGTAAGGTTGACAGCTCAAATTCACCCCTCCACTTT

cdr3_length: 13
d_call: .
v_call: TRBV5-1
j_call: TRBJ1-1
clone_size: .
cdr3_aa: CAAKEPGSTEAFF
cdr3_nt: TGCGCCGCCAAGGAGCCGGGGAGTACTGAAGCTTTCTTT

cdr3_length: 10
d_call: .
v_call: TRBV7-9
j_call: TRBJ2-5
clone_size: .
cdr3_aa: CASSLETQYF
cdr3_nt: TGTGCCAGCAGCTTAGAGACCCAGTACTTC

cdr3_length: 14
d_call: .
v_call: TRBV7-9
j_call: TRBJ1-2
clone_size: .
cdr3_aa: CASSLGGTDYGYTF
cdr3_nt: TGTGCCAGCTCCTTAGGAGGAACCGACTATGGCTACACCTTC

cdr3_length: 12
d_call: .
v_call: TRBV30
j_call: TRBJ2-7
clone_size: .
cdr3_aa: CAWNRGYYEQYF
cdr3_nt: TGTGCCTGGAATAGGGGGTACTACGAGCAGTACTTC

cdr3_length: 14
d_call: .
v_call: TRBV7-9
j_call: TRBJ2-5
clone_size: .
cdr3_aa: CASSSTRGQETQYF
cdr3_nt: TGTGCCAGCAGCTCCACCAGGGGCCAAGAGACCCAGTACTTC

cdr3_length: 13
d_call: .
v_call: TRBV18
j_call: TRBJ2-7
clone_size: .
cdr3_aa: CASSPNRGYEQYF
cdr3_nt: TGTGCCAGCTCACCAAACAGAGGCTACGAGCAGTACTTC

cdr3_length: 15
d_call: .
v_call: TRBV18
j_call: TRBJ2-7
clone_size: .
cdr3_aa: CASSPGGRLSGEQYF
cdr3_nt: TGTGCCAGCTCACCGGGGGGGCGCCTTTCGGGCGAGCAGTACTTC

cdr3_length: 13
d_call: TRBD1
v_call: TRBV7-2
j_call: TRBJ1-2
clone_size: .
cdr3_aa: CASSPDRGNGYTF
cdr3_nt: TGTGCCAGCAGCCCGGACAGGGGTAATGGCTACACCTTC

cdr3_length: 18
d_call: TRBD2
v_call: TRBV19
j_call: TRBJ2-2
clone_size: few
cdr3_aa: CASSKTMGGRALTGELFF
cdr3_nt: TGTGCCAGTAGTAAAACGATGGGCGGGAGGGCCCTAACCGGGGAGCTGTTTTTT

cdr3_length: 13
d_call: .
v_call: TRBV29-1
j_call: TRBJ1-2
clone_size: few
cdr3_aa: CSASGVSDYGYTF
cdr3_nt: TGCAGCGCCTCAGGGGTTAGTGACTATGGCTACACCTTC

cdr3_length: 14
d_call: .
v_call: TRBV5-1
j_call: TRBJ1-1
clone_size: .
cdr3_aa: CASSLAGRGTEAFF
cdr3_nt: TGCGCCAGCAGCTTGGCCGGAAGGGGCACTGAAGCTTTCTTT

cdr3_length: 14
d_call: TRBD1
v_call: TRBV7-2
j_call: TRBJ2-3
clone_size: .
cdr3_aa: CASSGRQGPDTQYF
cdr3_nt: TGTGCCAGCAGCGGCAGACAGGGCCCAGATACGCAGTATTTT

cdr3_length: 14
d_call: TRBD2
v_call: TRBV4-2
j_call: TRBJ2-5
clone_size: .
cdr3_aa: CASSQVGGDGTQYF
cdr3_nt: TGTGCCAGCAGCCAAGTCGGGGGGGATGGGACCCAGTACTTC

cdr3_length: 12
d_call: .
v_call: TRBV18
j_call: TRBJ1-6
clone_size: .
cdr3_aa: CASSPEGAPLHF
cdr3_nt: TGTGCCAGCTCACCTGAAGGGGCACCCCTCCACTTT

cdr3_length: 14
d_call: TRBD1
v_call: TRBV28
j_call: TRBJ2-7
clone_size: .
cdr3_aa: CASSSGTGGYEQYF
cdr3_nt: TGTGCCAGCAGCTCAGGGACAGGGGGCTACGAGCAGTACTTC

cdr3_length: 15
d_call: .
v_call: TRBV7-8
j_call: TRBJ2-1
clone_size: .
cdr3_aa: CASSQAGSSYNEQFF
cdr3_nt: TGTGCCAGCAGTCAAGCGGGTAGCTCCTACAATGAGCAGTTCTTC

cdr3_length: 14
d_call: .
v_call: TRBV29-1
j_call: TRBJ2-3
clone_size: .
cdr3_aa: CSVEVGGWGDTQYF
cdr3_nt: TGCAGCGTTGAAGTCGGCGGGTGGGGGGATACGCAGTATTTT

cdr3_length: 15
d_call: TRBD1
v_call: TRBV7-3
j_call: TRBJ1-1
clone_size: once
cdr3_aa: CASSPFDRVGTEAFF
cdr3_nt: TGTGCCAGCAGCCCCTTCGACAGGGTCGGGACTGAAGCTTTCTTT

cdr3_length: 17
d_call: .
v_call: TRBV4-2
j_call: TRBJ2-3
clone_size: .
cdr3_aa: CASSQTDSALPTDTQYF
cdr3_nt: TGTGCCAGCAGCCAAACGGACAGTGCTCTCCCCACAGATACGCAGTATTTT

cdr3_length: 16
d_call: .
v_call: TRBV27
j_call: TRBJ1-4
clone_size: .
cdr3_aa: CASRPWGAEINEKLFF
cdr3_nt: TGTGCCAGCAGACCCTGGGGGGCAGAAATTAATGAAAAACTGTTTTTT

cdr3_length: 13
d_call: .
v_call: TRBV10-2
j_call: TRBJ1-1
clone_size: .
cdr3_aa: CASSTDGYSEAFF
cdr3_nt: TGCGCCAGCAGTACTGACGGTTACAGTGAAGCTTTCTTT

cdr3_length: 15
d_call: .
v_call: TRBV25-1
j_call: TRBJ1-3
clone_size: .
cdr3_aa: CASSELGSSGNTIYF
cdr3_nt: TGTGCCAGCAGTGAACTGGGCAGCTCTGGAAACACCATATATTTT

cdr3_length: 14
d_call: .
v_call: TRBV11-2
j_call: TRBJ2-7
clone_size: .
cdr3_aa: CASSFNTGGYEQYF
cdr3_nt: TGTGCCAGCAGCTTTAATACAGGCGGTTACGAGCAGTACTTC

cdr3_length: 13
d_call: .
v_call: TRBV6-6
j_call: TRBJ1-3
clone_size: once
cdr3_aa: CASRRGEGNTIYF
cdr3_nt: TGTGCCAGCCGAAGAGGAGAGGGAAACACCATATATTTT

cdr3_length: 13
d_call: TRBD2
v_call: TRBV3-1/TRBV3-2
j_call: TRBJ2-7
clone_size: few
cdr3_aa: CASSPLAGYEQYF
cdr3_nt: TGTGCCAGCAGCCCCCTAGCGGGTTACGAGCAGTACTTC

cdr3_length: 16
d_call: .
v_call: TRBV9
j_call: TRBJ2-1
clone_size: .
cdr3_aa: CASRGGRGSSYNEQFF
cdr3_nt: TGTGCCAGCAGAGGGGGGAGAGGGAGCTCCTACAATGAGCAGTTCTTC

cdr3_length: 11
d_call: TRBD2
v_call: TRBV2
j_call: TRBJ2-1
clone_size: .
cdr3_aa: CASKASGGQFF
cdr3_nt: TGTGCCAGCAAAGCTAGCGGGGGGCAGTTCTTC

cdr3_length: 13
d_call: .
v_call: TRBV11-2
j_call: TRBJ1-1
clone_size: once
cdr3_aa: CASSLVRTTEAFF
cdr3_nt: TGTGCCAGCAGCCTTGTGCGGACCACTGAAGCTTTCTTT

cdr3_length: 16
d_call: .
v_call: TRBV19
j_call: TRBJ1-5
clone_size: .
cdr3_aa: CASSPSTSLMYQPQHF
cdr3_nt: TGTGCCAGTAGTCCTTCGACTTCCTTAATGTATCAGCCCCAGCATTTT

cdr3_length: 17
d_call: .
v_call: TRBV5-1
j_call: TRBJ2-4
clone_size: .
cdr3_aa: CASSPRTELWAKNIQYF
cdr3_nt: TGCGCCAGCAGCCCCCGGACGGAACTCTGGGCCAAAAACATTCAGTACTTC

cdr3_length: 14
d_call: .
v_call: TRBV5-6
j_call: TRBJ1-4
clone_size: .
cdr3_aa: CASSLGSTNEKLFF
cdr3_nt: TGTGCCAGCAGCTTGGGATCAACTAATGAAAAACTGTTTTTT

cdr3_length: 11
d_call: .
v_call: TRBV7-9
j_call: TRBJ1-1
clone_size: medium-sized
cdr3_aa: CASSFSIEAFF
cdr3_nt: TGTGCCAGCAGTTTTTCTATTGAAGCTTTCTTT

cdr3_length: 15
d_call: TRBD1
v_call: TRBV5-1
j_call: TRBJ1-2
clone_size: .
cdr3_aa: CASSLTPTGDYGYTF
cdr3_nt: TGCGCCAGCAGCTTGACCCCTACAGGGGACTATGGCTACACCTTC

cdr3_length: 13
d_call: .
v_call: TRBV11-2
j_call: TRBJ1-1
clone_size: .
cdr3_aa: CASSLGHNTEAFF
cdr3_nt: TGTGCCAGCAGCTTAGGGCACAACACTGAAGCTTTCTTT

cdr3_length: 15
d_call: .
v_call: TRBV7-6
j_call: TRBJ2-3
clone_size: .
cdr3_aa: CASTTSGGPTDTQYF
cdr3_nt: TGTGCCAGCACTACCTCGGGCGGCCCGACAGATACGCAGTATTTT

cdr3_length: 16
d_call: TRBD1
v_call: TRBV19
j_call: TRBJ2-5
clone_size: .
cdr3_aa: CASSATGQSKGGTQYF
cdr3_nt: TGTGCCAGTAGTGCGACGGGACAGTCCAAAGGTGGGACCCAGTACTTC

cdr3_length: 13
d_call: .
v_call: TRBV3-1/TRBV3-2
j_call: TRBJ1-2
clone_size: .
cdr3_aa: CASSQEGVRGYTF
cdr3_nt: TGTGCCAGCAGCCAAGAAGGCGTGCGGGGCTACACCTTC

cdr3_length: 18
d_call: .
v_call: TRBV9
j_call: TRBJ2-3
clone_size: .
cdr3_aa: CASSAIPGSSERTDTQYF
cdr3_nt: TGTGCCAGCAGCGCGATCCCCGGGTCGAGCGAACGCACAGATACGCAGTATTTT

cdr3_length: 12
d_call: .
v_call: TRBV30
j_call: TRBJ2-1
clone_size: .
cdr3_aa: CAWRQGLDEQFF
cdr3_nt: TGTGCCTGGAGACAGGGTCTGGATGAGCAGTTCTTC

cdr3_length: 13
d_call: .
v_call: TRBV15
j_call: TRBJ1-2
clone_size: .
cdr3_aa: CATSRLGADGYTF
cdr3_nt: TGTGCCACCAGCAGGTTGGGGGCGGATGGCTACACCTTC

cdr3_length: 15
d_call: .
v_call: TRBV6-7
j_call: TRBJ1-5
clone_size: .
cdr3_aa: CASSYQGTCNQPQHF
cdr3_nt: TGTGCCAGCAGTTATCAGGGGACCTGCAATCAGCCCCAGCATTTT

cdr3_length: 15
d_call: .
v_call: TRBV2
j_call: TRBJ1-4
clone_size: .
cdr3_aa: CASSDSAATNEKLFF
cdr3_nt: TGTGCCAGCAGTGATTCGGCTGCAACTAATGAAAAACTGTTTTTT

cdr3_length: 16
d_call: TRBD1
v_call: TRBV5-4
j_call: TRBJ1-3
clone_size: .
cdr3_aa: CASSLEGTGYGNTIYF
cdr3_nt: TGTGCCAGCAGCTTGGAGGGGACAGGGTATGGAAACACCATATATTTT

cdr3_length: 11
d_call: TRBD1
v_call: TRBV12-3/TRBV12-4
j_call: TRBJ2-7
clone_size: .
cdr3_aa: CASSLGTEQSF
cdr3_nt: TGTGCCAGCAGTCTTGGGACAGAACAGAGCTTC